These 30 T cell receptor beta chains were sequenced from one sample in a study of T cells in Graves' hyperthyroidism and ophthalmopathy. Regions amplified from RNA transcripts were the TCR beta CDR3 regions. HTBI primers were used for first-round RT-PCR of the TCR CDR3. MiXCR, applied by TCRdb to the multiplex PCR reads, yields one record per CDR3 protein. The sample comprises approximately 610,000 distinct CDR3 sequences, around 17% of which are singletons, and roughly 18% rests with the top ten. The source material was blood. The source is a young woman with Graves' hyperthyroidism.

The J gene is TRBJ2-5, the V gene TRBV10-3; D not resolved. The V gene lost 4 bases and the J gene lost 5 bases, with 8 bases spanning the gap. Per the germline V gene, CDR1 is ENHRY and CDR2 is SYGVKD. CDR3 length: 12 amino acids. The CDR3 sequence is CAISATKETQYF. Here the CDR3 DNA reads TGTGCCATCAGTGCTACAAAGGAGACCCAGTACTTC.

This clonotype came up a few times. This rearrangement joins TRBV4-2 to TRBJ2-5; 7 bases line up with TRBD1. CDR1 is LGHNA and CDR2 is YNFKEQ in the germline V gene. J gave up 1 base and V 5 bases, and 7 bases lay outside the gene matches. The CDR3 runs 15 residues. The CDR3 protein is CASSDRERGQETQYF. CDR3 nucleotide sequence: TGTGCCAGCAGCGACAGGGAGAGGGGCCAAGAGACCCAGTACTTC.

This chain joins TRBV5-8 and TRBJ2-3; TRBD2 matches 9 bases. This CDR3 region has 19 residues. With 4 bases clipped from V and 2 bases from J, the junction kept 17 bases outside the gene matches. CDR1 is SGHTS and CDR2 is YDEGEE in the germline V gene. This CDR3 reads CASSPLNSGGPSYTDTQYF. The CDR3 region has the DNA TGTGCCAGCAGCCCTCTAAATAGCGGGGGCCCTTCTTACACAGATACGCAGTATTTT. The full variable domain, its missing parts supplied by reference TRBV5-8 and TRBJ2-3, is EAGVTQSPTHLIKTRGQQATLRCSPISGHTSVYWYQQALGLGLQFLLWYDEGEERNRGNFPPRFSGRQFPNYSSELNVNALELEDSALYLCASSPLNSGGPSYTDTQYFGPGTRLTVL.

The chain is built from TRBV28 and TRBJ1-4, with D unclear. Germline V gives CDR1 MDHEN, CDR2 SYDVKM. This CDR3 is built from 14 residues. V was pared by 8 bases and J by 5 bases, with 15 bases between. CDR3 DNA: TGTGCCAGCTCCTACCTTCCGGACAATGAAAAACTGTTTTTT. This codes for CASSYLPDNEKLFF.

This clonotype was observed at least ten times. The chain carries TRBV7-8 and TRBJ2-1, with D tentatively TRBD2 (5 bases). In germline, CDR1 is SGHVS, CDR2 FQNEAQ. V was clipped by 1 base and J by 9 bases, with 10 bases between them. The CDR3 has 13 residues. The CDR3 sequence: CASSLEDGVEQFF. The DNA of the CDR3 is TGTGCCAGCAGCTTAGAGGACGGGGTTGAGCAGTTCTTC.

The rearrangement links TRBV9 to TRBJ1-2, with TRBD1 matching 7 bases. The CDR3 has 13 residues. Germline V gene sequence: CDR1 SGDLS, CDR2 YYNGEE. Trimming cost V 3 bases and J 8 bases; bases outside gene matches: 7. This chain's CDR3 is CASSDRRGLGYTF. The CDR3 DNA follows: TGTGCCAGCAGCGACCGGAGGGGGCTCGGCTACACCTTC.

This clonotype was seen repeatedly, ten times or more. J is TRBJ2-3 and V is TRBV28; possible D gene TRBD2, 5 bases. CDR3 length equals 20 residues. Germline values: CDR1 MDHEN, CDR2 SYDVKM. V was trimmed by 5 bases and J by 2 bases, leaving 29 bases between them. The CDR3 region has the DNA TGTGCCAGCAGTCTTCCAACCGCTCCCGCGACTAACCACCCCACAGATACGCAGTATTTT. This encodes CASSLPTAPATNHPTDTQYF.

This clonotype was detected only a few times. The CDR3 DNA is TGCAGTGCTAGTACGGTGACTGCCGGTCCATACGAGCAGTACTTC. It codes for CSASTVTAGPYEQYF. This chain connects TRBV20-1 to TRBJ2-7; D is uncertain. Germline V gene data show CDR1 as DFQATT and CDR2 as SNEGSKA (reference sequence). Trimming left V 3 bases short and J 4 bases short, with 19 bases between. This CDR3 region has 15 residues.

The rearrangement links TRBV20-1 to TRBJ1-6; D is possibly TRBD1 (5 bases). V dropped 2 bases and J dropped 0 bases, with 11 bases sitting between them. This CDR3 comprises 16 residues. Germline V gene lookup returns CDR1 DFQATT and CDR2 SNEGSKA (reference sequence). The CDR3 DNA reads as TGCAGTGCTAGATCAGGGCCGAGCTCCTATAATTCACCCCTCCACTTT. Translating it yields CSARSGPSSYNSPLHF.

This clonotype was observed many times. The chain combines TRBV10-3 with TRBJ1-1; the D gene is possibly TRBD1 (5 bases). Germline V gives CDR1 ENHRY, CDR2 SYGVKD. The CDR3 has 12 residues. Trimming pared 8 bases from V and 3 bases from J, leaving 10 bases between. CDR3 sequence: CAIGVGDTEAFF. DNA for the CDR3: TGTGCCATCGGGGTAGGGGACACTGAAGCTTTCTTT.

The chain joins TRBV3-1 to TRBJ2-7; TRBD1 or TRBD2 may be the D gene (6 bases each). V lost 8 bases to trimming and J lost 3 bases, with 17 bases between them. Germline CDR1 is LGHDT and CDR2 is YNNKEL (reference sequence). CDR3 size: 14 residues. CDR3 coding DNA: TGTGCCAGCGGAAAAGGGGGGTGGGTCTACGAGCAGTACTTC. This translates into CASGKGGWVYEQYF.

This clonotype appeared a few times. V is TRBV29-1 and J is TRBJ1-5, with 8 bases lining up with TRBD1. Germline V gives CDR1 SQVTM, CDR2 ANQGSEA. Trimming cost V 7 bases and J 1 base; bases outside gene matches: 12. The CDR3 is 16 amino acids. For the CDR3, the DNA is TGCAGCGCTTTGGCCCAGGGGGCGCGGAGCAATCAGCCCCAGCATTTT. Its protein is CSALAQGARSNQPQHF.

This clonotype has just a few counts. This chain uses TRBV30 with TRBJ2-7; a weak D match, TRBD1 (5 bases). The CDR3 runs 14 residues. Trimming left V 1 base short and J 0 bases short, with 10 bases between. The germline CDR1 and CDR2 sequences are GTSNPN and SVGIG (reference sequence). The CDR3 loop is CAWSATDNSYEQYF. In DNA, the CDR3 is TGTGCCTGGAGTGCAACGGACAACTCCTACGAGCAGTACTTC.

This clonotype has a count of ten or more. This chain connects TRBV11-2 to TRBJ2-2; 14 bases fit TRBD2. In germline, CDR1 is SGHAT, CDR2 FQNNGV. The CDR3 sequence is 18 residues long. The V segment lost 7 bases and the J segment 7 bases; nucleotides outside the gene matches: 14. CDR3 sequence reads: CASTRSGLAGVRGGELFF. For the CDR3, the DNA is TGTGCCAGCACCAGATCGGGACTAGCGGGAGTTCGTGGCGGGGAGCTGTTTTTT.

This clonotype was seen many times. The CDR3 DNA sequence: TGTGCCAGGGGGAAACCGACGAACACCGGGGAGCTGTTTTTT. This translates into CARGKPTNTGELFF. V and J are TRBV2 and TRBJ2-2; the D is unclear. The CDR3 consists of 14 residues. Trimming cost V 9 bases and J 0 bases, with 11 bases left between them. Germline V gene data show CDR1 as SNHLY and CDR2 as FYNNEI.

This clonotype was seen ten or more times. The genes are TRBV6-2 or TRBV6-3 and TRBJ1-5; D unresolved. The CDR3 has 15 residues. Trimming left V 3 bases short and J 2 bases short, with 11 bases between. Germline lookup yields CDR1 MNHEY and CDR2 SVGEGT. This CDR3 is CASSYAVRGNQPQHF. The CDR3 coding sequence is TGTGCCAGCAGTTATGCAGTTCGGGGCAATCAGCCCCAGCATTTT.

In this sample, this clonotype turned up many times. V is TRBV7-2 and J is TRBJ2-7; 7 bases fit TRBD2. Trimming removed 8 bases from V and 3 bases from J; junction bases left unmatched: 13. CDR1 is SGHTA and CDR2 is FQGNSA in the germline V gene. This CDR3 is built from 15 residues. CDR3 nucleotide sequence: TGTGCCAGCCTCCCTTGGGGGGGGAACTACTACGAGCAGTACTTC. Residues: CASLPWGGNYYEQYF.

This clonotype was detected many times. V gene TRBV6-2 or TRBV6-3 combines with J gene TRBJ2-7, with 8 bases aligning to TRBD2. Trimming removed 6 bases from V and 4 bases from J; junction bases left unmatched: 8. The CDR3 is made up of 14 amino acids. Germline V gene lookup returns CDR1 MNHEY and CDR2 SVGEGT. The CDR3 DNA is TGTGCCAGCAGCCCCGGAGCGGGAGAGTACGAGCAGTACTTC. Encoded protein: CASSPGAGEYEQYF.

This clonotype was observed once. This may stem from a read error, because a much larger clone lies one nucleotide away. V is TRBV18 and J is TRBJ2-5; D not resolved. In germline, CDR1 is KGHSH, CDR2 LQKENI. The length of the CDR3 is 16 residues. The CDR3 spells CASSPRGSKAQETRYF. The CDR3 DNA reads TGTGCCAGCTCACCACGAGGTTCCAAAGCTCAAGAGACCCGGTACTTC.

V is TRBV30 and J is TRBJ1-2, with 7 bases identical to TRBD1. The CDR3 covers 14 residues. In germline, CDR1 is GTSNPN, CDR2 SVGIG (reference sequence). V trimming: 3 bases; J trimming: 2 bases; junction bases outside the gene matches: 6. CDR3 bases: TGTGCCTGGAGCAGGGACAGACTAAACTATGGCTACACCTTC. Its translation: CAWSRDRLNYGYTF.

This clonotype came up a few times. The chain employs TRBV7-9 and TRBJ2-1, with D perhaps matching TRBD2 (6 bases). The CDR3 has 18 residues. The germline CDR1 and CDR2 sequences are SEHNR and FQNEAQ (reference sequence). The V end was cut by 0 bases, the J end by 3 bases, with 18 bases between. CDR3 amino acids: CASSLASFGGNFYNEQFF. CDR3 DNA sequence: TGTGCCAGCAGCTTAGCGTCATTTGGAGGGAACTTCTACAATGAGCAGTTCTTC.

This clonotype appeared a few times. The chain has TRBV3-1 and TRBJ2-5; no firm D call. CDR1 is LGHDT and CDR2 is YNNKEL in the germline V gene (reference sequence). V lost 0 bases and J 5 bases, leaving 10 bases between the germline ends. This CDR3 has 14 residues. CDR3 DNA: TGTGCCAGCAGCCAAGAGTTGCAAGACGAGACCCAGTACTTC. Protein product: CASSQELQDETQYF.

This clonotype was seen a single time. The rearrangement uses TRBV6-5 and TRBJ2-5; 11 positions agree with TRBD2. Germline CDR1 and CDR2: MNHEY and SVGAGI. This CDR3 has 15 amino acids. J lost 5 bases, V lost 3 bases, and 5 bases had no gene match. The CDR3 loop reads CASSYNSGRGETQYF. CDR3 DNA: TGTGCCAGCAGTTATAATAGCGGGAGGGGGGAGACCCAGTACTTC.

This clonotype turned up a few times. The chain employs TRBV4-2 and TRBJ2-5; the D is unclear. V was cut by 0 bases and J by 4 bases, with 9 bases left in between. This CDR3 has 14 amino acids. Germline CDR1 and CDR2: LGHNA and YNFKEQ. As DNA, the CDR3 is TGTGCCAGCAGCCAAGATCTAGGCGGAGAGACCCAGTACTTC. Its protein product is CASSQDLGGETQYF.

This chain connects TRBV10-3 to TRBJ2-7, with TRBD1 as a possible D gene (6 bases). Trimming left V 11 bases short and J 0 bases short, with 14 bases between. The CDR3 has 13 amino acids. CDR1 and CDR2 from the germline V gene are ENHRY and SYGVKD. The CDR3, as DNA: TGTGCCGCGGCCGGGACATTCTCCTACGAGCAGTACTTC. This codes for CAAAGTFSYEQYF.

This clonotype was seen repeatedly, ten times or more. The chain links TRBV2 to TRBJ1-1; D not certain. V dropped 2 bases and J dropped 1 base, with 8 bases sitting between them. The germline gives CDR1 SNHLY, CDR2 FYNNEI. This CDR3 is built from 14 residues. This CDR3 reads CASSESPANTEAFF. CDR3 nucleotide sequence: TGTGCCAGCAGTGAATCCCCGGCGAACACTGAAGCTTTCTTT.

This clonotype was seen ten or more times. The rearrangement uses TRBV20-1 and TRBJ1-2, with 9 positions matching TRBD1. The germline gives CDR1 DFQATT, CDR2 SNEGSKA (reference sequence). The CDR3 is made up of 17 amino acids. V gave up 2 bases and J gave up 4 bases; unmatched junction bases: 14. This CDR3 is CSARFSIDTGGAYGYTF. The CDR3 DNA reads TGCAGTGCTAGATTCTCCATTGATACAGGGGGCGCCTATGGCTACACCTTC.

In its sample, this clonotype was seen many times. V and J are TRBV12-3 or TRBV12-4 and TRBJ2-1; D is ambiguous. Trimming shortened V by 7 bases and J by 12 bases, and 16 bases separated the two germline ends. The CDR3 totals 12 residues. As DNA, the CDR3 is TGTGCCAGCACCCTGCCCGGTTTCGGGCAGTTCTTC. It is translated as CASTLPGFGQFF.

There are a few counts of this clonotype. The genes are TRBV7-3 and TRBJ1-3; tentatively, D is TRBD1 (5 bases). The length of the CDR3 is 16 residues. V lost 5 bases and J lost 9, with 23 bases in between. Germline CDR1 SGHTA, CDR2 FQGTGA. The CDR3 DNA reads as TGTGCCAGCAGCCCGCCCCCCGGGACCCTTAGGACCACCATATATTTT. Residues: CASSPPPGTLRTTIYF.

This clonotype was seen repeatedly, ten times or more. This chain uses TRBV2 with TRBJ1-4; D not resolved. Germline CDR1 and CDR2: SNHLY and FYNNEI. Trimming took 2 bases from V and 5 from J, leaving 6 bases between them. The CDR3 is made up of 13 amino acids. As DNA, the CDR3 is TGTGCCAGCAGTGAAAGGGAGAATGAAAAACTGTTTTTT. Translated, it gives CASSERENEKLFF.